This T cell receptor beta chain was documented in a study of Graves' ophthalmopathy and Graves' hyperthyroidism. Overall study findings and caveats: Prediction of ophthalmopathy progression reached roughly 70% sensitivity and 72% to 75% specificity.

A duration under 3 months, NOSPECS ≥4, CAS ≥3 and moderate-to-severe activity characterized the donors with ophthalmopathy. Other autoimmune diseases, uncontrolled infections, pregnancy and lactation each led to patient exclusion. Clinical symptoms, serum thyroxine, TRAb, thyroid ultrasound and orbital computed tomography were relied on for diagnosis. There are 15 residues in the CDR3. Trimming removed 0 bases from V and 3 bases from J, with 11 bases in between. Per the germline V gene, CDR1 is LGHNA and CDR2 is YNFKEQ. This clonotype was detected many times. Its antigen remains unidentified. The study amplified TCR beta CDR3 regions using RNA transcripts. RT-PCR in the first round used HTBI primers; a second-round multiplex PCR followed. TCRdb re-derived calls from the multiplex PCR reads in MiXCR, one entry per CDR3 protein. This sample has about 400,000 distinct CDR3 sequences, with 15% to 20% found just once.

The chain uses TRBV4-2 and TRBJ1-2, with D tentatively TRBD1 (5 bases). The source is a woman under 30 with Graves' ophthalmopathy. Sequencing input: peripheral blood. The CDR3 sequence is CASSQEVGTYYGYTF. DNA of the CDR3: TGTGCCAGCAGCCAAGAGGTGGGGACTTACTATGGCTACACCTTC.